These T cell receptor beta chains were read from a single sample in a study of blood T cell repertoires in COVID-19. Only in-frame clones appear in the TCRdb table, and some are missing; sequencing was by immunoSEQ multiplex PCR. Of approximately 210,000 clones listed, approximately 80% are singletons. The material sequenced was PBMCs or T cells enriched from blood (not recorded which). These receptors were taken from a man aged 25-40 years with acute COVID-19. Both conserved end residues are part of each CDR3. A D gene is named only where the DNA matches it firmly. Some rows mark clone size as missing; the rest say once, few, many or name a class of expanded clone.

j_call: TRBJ1-1; d_call: TRBD1; clone_size: .; v_call: TRBV5-6; cdr3_nt: TGTGCCAGCAGCACAGCCAGGGGGCTCTGGACTGAAGCTTTCTTT; cdr3_aa: CASSTARGLWTEAFF
j_call: TRBJ2-7; d_call: .; clone_size: .; v_call: TRBV3-1/TRBV3-2; cdr3_nt: TGTGCCAGCAGCCGGGACATAGGGACCTACGAGCAGTACTTC; cdr3_aa: CASSRDIGTYEQYF
j_call: TRBJ1-2; d_call: TRBD1; clone_size: .; v_call: TRBV18; cdr3_nt: TGTGCCAGCTCACCGCCGACAGGGCAGCTTTCAGGTGGCTACACCTTC; cdr3_aa: CASSPPTGQLSGGYTF
j_call: TRBJ2-7; d_call: .; clone_size: .; v_call: TRBV19; cdr3_nt: TGTGCCAGTCAGGAGGGCCACGAGCAGTACTTC; cdr3_aa: CASQEGHEQYF
j_call: TRBJ2-7; d_call: .; clone_size: once; v_call: TRBV4-2; cdr3_nt: TGTGCCAGCAGCCAAGATAACAGCCTAAGCTCCTACGAGCAGTACTTC; cdr3_aa: CASSQDNSLSSYEQYF
j_call: TRBJ1-3; d_call: TRBD1; clone_size: .; v_call: TRBV5-1; cdr3_nt: TGCGCCAGCAGCTCCGGACAGGGCGGTATTGGGGCTGGAAACACCATATATTTT; cdr3_aa: CASSSGQGGIGAGNTIYF
j_call: TRBJ1-2; d_call: TRBD1; clone_size: .; v_call: TRBV9; cdr3_nt: TGTGCCACCTTTGACAGGGCTGCTGGCTACACCTTC; cdr3_aa: CATFDRAAGYTF
j_call: TRBJ1-1; d_call: .; clone_size: .; v_call: TRBV5-1; cdr3_nt: TGCGCCAGCAGCTTGAGTTCGGGGGGCACTGAAGCTTTCTTT; cdr3_aa: CASSLSSGGTEAFF
j_call: TRBJ1-5; d_call: .; clone_size: .; v_call: TRBV19; cdr3_nt: TGTGCCAGTAGTATCTTAACAGGTGGCAATCAGCCCCAGCATTTT; cdr3_aa: CASSILTGGNQPQHF
j_call: TRBJ1-2; d_call: .; clone_size: .; v_call: TRBV7-9; cdr3_nt: TGTGCCAGCAGCTTGGGCACTAACTATGGCTACACCTTC; cdr3_aa: CASSLGTNYGYTF
j_call: TRBJ1-1; d_call: .; clone_size: .; v_call: TRBV27; cdr3_nt: TGTGCCAGCAGTTGGTACAGGAACACTGAAGCTTTCTTT; cdr3_aa: CASSWYRNTEAFF
j_call: TRBJ2-2; d_call: TRBD1; clone_size: .; v_call: TRBV5-1; cdr3_nt: TGCGCCAGCAGCGTGGGACAGGGGGCTGTCACCGGGGAGCTGTTTTTT; cdr3_aa: CASSVGQGAVTGELFF
j_call: TRBJ1-6; d_call: .; clone_size: .; v_call: TRBV4-1; cdr3_nt: TGCGCCAGCAGCCAAGGGACTCTTTCACCCCTCCACTTT; cdr3_aa: CASSQGTLSPLHF
j_call: TRBJ2-3; d_call: .; clone_size: .; v_call: TRBV6-5; cdr3_nt: TGTGCCAGCAGTTCTACAGATACGCAGTATTTT; cdr3_aa: CASSSTDTQYF
j_call: TRBJ2-7; d_call: TRBD2; clone_size: once; v_call: TRBV3-1/TRBV3-2; cdr3_nt: TGTGCCAGCAAGAAGGCGGGGGGGCTTTACTACGAGCAGTACTTC; cdr3_aa: CASKKAGGLYYEQYF
j_call: TRBJ1-1; d_call: .; clone_size: .; v_call: TRBV7-9; cdr3_nt: TGTGCCAGCAGCTTAGAGGTTTCCACAACTATGAACACTGAAGCTTTCTTT; cdr3_aa: CASSLEVSTTMNTEAFF